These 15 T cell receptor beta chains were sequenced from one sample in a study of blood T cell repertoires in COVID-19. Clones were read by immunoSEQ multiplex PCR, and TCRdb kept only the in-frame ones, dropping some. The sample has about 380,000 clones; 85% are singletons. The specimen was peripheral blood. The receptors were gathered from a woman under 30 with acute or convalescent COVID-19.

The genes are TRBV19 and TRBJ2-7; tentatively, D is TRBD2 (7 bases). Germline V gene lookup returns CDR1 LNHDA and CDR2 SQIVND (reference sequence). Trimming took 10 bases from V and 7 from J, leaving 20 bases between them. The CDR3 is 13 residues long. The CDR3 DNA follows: TGTGCCACCAAGGGGGGGGGAAGGATGGAGCAGTACTTC. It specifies CATKGGGRMEQYF.

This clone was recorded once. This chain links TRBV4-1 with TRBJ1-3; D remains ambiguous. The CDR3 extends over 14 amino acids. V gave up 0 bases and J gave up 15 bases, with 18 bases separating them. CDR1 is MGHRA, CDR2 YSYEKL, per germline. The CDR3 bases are TGCGCCAGCAGCCAAGACACTTACTCGGAGTCCAAATATTTT. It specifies CASSQDTYSESKYF.

The CDR3 spells CASSTSGGELVRAFF. The CDR3 DNA is TGTGCCAGCAGTACATCAGGGGGCGAATTGGTAAGGGCTTTCTTT. The V call is TRBV2, the J call TRBJ1-1; 8 nucleotides align to TRBD1. The CDR3 runs 15 residues. V dropped 5 bases and J dropped 11; count of bases not matched to a gene: 16. Germline V CDR1 and CDR2: SNHLY, FYNNEI.

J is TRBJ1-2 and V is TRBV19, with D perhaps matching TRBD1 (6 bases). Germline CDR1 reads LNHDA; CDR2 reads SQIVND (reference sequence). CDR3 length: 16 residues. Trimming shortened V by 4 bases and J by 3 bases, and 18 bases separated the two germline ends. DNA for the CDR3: TGTGCCAGTAGTACCCTATCACGGGGGGCATACTATGGCTACACCTTC. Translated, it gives CASSTLSRGAYYGYTF.

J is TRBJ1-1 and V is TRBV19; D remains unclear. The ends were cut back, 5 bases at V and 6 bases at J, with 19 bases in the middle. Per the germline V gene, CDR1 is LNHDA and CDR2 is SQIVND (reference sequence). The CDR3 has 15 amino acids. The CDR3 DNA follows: TGTGCCAGTAGTTACCACACGGGATTTGGTGCTGAAGCTTTCTTT. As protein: CASSYHTGFGAEAFF. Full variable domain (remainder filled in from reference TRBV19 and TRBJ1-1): DGGITQSPKYLFRKEGQNVTLSCEQNLNHDAMYWYRQDPGQGLRLIYYSQIVNDFQKGDIAEGYSVSREKKESFPLTVTSAQKNPTAFYLCASSYHTGFGAEAFFGQGTRLTVV.

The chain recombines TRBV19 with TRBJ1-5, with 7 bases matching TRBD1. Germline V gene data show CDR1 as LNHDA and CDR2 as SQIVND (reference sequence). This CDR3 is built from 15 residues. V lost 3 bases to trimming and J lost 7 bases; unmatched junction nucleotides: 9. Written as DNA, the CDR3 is TGTGCCAGTAGTATGCTTCCAGGGGGTGGACAGCCCCAGCATTTT. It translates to CASSMLPGGGQPQHF.

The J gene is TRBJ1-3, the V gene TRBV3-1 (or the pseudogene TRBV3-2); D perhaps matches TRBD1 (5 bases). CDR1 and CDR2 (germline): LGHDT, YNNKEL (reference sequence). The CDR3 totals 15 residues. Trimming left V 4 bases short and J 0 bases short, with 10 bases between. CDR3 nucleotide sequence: TGTGCCAGCAGCCTGGGGGGTGCCTCTGGAAACACCATATATTTT. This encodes CASSLGGASGNTIYF.

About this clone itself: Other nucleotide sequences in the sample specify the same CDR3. The CDR3 DNA sequence: TGTGCCAGCAGCCCAGGGACTAGCGGGAGGTCAGATACGCAGTATTTT. As protein: CASSPGTSGRSDTQYF. The genes are TRBV11-3 and TRBJ2-3, with 15 bases that match TRBD2. The CDR3 loop spans 16 amino acids. V dropped 5 bases and J dropped 4; count of bases not matched to a gene: 4. Per the germline V gene, CDR1 is SGHNT and CDR2 is YENEEA.

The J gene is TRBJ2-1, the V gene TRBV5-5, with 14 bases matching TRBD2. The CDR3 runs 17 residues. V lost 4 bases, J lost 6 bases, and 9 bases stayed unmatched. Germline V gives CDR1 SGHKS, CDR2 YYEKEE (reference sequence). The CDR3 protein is CASSPGLAGGFRNEQFF. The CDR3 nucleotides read TGTGCCAGCAGCCCCGGACTAGCGGGAGGTTTTCGCAATGAGCAGTTCTTC.

The CDR3 region is CSAGPDRLADFTDTQYF. DNA for the CDR3: TGCAGCGCCGGGCCAGATAGACTAGCAGACTTCACAGATACGCAGTATTTT. The J gene is TRBJ2-3, the V gene TRBV29-1; 7 positions agree with TRBD2. The germline CDR1 and CDR2 sequences are SQVTM and ANQGSEA. The V and J ends lost 7 bases and 2 bases, in that order; junction bases with no gene match: 18. CDR3 length: 17 amino acids.

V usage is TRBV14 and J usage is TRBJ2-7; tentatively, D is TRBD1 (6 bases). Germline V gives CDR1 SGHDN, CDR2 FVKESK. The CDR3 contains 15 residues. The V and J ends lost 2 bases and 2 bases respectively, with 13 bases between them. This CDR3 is CASSQLRQATYEQYF. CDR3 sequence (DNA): TGTGCCAGCAGCCAACTCAGACAGGCCACCTACGAGCAGTACTTC.

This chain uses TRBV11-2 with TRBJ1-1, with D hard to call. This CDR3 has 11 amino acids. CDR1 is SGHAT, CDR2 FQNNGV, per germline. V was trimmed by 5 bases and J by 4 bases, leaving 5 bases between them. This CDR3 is CASSPLTEAFF. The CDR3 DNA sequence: TGTGCCAGCAGCCCCCTCACTGAAGCTTTCTTT.

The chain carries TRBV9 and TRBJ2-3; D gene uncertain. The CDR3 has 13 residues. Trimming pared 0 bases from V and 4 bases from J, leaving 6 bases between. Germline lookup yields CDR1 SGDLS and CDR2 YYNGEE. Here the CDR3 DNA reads TGTGCCAGCAGCGTAGTAGGAGCAGATACGCAGTATTTT. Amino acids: CASSVVGADTQYF.

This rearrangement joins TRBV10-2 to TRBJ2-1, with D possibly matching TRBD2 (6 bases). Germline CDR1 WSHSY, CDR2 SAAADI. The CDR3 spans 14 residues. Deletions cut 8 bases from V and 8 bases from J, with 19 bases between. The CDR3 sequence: CASRVTGTVDEQFF. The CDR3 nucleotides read TGCGCCAGCCGCGTGACCGGGACTGTCGATGAGCAGTTCTTC.

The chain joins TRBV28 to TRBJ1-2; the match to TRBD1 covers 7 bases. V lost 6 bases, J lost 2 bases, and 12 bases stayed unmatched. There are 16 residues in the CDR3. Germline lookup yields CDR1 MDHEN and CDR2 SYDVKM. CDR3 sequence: CASSPPPGQKNYGYTF. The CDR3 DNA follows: TGTGCCAGCAGCCCTCCCCCGGGACAGAAGAACTATGGCTACACCTTC.